The rows below give T cell receptor beta chains drawn from one sample of a study of cytomegalovirus exposure and HLA in healthy donors. The repertoire was sequenced with immunoSEQ multiplex PCR; TCRdb's copy has only in-frame clones and lacks some. The listing contains tens of thousands of clones. The sample consisted of PBMCs. All receptors derive from a woman aged 60-75 years in good health and CMV-seronegative. Both conserved end residues are part of each CDR3. D genes are given only for firm matches.

D: .
J: TRBJ1-3
V: TRBV10-3
length: 16
CDR3: CAISDPRQYSGNTIYF
DNA: TGTGCCATCAGTGATCCGAGACAGTACTCTGGAAACACCATATATTTT

D: TRBD2
J: TRBJ2-7
V: TRBV28
length: 15
CDR3: CASSGGGEGNYEQYF
DNA: TGTGCCAGCAGCGGGGGGGGAGAGGGAAACTACGAGCAGTACTTC

D: .
J: TRBJ2-7
V: TRBV21-1
length: 14
CDR3: CANKTSGSFYEQYF
DNA: TGTGCCAACAAAACTAGCGGTTCCTTCTACGAGCAGTACTTC

D: TRBD1
J: TRBJ2-7
V: TRBV18
length: 13
CDR3: CASSEGQGFEQYF
DNA: TGTGCCAGCTCGGAGGGACAGGGGTTCGAGCAGTACTTC

D: .
J: TRBJ2-3
V: TRBV25-1
length: 14
CDR3: CASSATVAVDTQYF
DNA: TGTGCCAGCAGTGCCACCGTAGCGGTAGATACGCAGTATTTT

D: .
J: TRBJ2-3
V: TRBV11-3
length: 15
CDR3: CASSLRMESTDTQYF
DNA: TGTGCCAGCAGCTTAAGAATGGAGAGCACAGATACGCAGTATTTT

D: .
J: TRBJ1-2
V: TRBV18
length: 16
CDR3: CASSGQSSEANYGYTF
DNA: TGTGCCAGCTCCGGACAGTCCAGCGAAGCTAACTATGGCTACACCTTC

D: TRBD1
J: TRBJ2-7
V: TRBV18
length: 16
CDR3: CASSPPAGQGPYEQYF
DNA: TGTGCCAGCTCACCACCGGCGGGACAGGGGCCCTACGAGCAGTACTTC

D: TRBD1
J: TRBJ1-1
V: TRBV18
length: 16
CDR3: CASSPAQGVRNTEAFF
DNA: TGTGCCAGCTCACCGGCGCAGGGGGTGCGCAACACTGAAGCTTTCTTT

D: TRBD1
J: TRBJ2-7
V: TRBV28
length: 14
CDR3: CASSQGVLGYEQYF
DNA: TGTGCCAGCAGTCAGGGGGTTTTAGGCTACGAGCAGTACTTC